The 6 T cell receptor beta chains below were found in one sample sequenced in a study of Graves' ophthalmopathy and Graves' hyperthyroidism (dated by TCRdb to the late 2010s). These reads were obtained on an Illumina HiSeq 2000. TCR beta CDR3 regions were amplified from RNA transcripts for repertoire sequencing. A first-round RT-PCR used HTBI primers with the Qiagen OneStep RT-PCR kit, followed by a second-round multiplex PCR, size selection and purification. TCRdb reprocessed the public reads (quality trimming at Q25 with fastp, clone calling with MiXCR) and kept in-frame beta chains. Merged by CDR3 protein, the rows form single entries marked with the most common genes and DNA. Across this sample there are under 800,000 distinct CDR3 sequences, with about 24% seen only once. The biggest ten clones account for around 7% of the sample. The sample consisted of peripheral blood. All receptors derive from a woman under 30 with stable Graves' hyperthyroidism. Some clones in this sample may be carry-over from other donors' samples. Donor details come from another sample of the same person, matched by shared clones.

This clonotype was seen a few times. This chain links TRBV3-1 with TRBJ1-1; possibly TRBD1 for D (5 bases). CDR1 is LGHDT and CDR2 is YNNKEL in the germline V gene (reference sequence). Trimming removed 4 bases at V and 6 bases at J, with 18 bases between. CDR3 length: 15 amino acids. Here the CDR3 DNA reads TGTGCCAGCAGCCTGCCGGGGCCCGGGGCGCCTGAAGCTTTCTTT. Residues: CASSLPGPGAPEAFF.

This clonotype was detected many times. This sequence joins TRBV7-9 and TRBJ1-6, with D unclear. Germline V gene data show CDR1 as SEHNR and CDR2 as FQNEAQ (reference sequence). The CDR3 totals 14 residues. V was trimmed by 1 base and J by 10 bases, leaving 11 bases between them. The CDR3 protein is CASSLDKLASPLHF. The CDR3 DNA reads TGTGCCAGCAGCTTAGACAAGCTTGCCTCACCCCTCCACTTT.

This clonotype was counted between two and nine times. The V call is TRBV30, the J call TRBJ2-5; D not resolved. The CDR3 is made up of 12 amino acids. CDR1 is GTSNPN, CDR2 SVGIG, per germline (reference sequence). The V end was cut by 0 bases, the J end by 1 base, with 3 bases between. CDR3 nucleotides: TGTGCCTGGAGTGTAACCCAAGAGACCCAGTACTTC. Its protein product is CAWSVTQETQYF.

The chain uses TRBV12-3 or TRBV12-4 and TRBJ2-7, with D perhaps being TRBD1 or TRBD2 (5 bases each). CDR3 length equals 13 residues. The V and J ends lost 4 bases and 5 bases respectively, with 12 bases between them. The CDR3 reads CASSYNGANEQYF. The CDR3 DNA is TGTGCCAGCAGTTATAACGGGGCCAACGAGCAGTACTTC.

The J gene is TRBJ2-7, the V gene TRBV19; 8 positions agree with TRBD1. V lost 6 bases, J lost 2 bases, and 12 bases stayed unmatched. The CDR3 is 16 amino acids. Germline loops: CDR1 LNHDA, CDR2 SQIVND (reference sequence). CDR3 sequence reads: CASSPLPGQEPYEQYF. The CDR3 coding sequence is TGTGCCAGTAGCCCTCTACCGGGACAGGAGCCCTACGAGCAGTACTTC.

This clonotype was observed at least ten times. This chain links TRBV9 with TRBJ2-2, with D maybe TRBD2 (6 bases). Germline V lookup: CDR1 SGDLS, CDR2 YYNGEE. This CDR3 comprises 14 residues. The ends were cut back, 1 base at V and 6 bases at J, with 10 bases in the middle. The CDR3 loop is CASSVRGRPGELFF. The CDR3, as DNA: TGTGCCAGCAGCGTACGGGGGAGGCCCGGGGAGCTGTTTTTT.